This T cell receptor (beta chain) was sequenced for a study of Graves' ophthalmopathy and Graves' hyperthyroidism. Amplification of TCR beta CDR3 regions used RNA transcripts. The library came from an HTBI-primed first-round RT-PCR and a second-round multiplex PCR. TCRdb ran MiXCR on the multiplex PCR reads and lists one entry per CDR3 protein. The sample shows a few hundred thousand distinct CDR3 sequences, roughly 17% of them seen only once. Those donors who had ophthalmopathy presented with moderate-to-severe activity, a CAS of ≥3, a NOSPECS of ≥4 and a duration under 3 months. The PBMCs originated from roughly 10 ml of fresh peripheral blood. Germline trimming cut 9 bases from V and 3 bases from J; bases unmatched to any gene: 5. The germline CDR1 and CDR2 sequences are ENHRY and SYGVKD. This CDR3 is built from 13 residues. Ten or more counts support this clonotype.

The chain links TRBV10-3 to TRBJ1-2, with TRBD1 matching over 9 bases. The sequencing input was peripheral blood. The sequence derives from an adult man with Graves' ophthalmopathy. CDR3 nucleotides: TGTGCCATAAGTCGGGACAGGGACTATGGCTACACCTTC. Its protein is CAISRDRDYGYTF.